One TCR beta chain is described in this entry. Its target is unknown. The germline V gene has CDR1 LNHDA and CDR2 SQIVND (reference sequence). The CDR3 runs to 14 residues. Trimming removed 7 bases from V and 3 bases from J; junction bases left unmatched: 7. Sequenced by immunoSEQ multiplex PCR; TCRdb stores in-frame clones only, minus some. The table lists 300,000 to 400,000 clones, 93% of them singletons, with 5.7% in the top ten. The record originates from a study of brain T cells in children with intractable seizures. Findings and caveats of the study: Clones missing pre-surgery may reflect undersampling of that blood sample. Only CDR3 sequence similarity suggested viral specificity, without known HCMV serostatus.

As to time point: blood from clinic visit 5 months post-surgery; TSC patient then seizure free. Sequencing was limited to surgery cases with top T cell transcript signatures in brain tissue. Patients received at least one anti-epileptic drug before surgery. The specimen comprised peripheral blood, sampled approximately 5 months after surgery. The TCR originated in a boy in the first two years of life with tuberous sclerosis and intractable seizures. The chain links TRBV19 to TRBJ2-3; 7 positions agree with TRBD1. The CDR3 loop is CASTSTGTTDTQYF. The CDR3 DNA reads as TGTGCCAGTACCTCGACAGGGACGACAGATACGCAGTATTTT.